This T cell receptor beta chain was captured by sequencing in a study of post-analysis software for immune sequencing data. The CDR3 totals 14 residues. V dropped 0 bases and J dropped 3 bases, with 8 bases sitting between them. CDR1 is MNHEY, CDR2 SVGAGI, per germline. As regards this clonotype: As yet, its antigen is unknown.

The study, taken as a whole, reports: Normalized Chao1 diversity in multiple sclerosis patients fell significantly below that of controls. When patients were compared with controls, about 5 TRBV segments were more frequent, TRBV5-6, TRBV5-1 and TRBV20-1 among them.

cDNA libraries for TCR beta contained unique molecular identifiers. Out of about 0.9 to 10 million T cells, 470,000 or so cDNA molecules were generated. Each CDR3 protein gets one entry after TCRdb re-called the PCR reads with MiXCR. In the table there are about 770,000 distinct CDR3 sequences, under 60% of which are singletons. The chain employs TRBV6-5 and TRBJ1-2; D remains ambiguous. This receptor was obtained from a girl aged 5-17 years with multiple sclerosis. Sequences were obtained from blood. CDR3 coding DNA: TGTGCCAGCAGTTACTCCGGGGTAGACTATGGCTACACCTTC. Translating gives CASSYSGVDYGYTF.